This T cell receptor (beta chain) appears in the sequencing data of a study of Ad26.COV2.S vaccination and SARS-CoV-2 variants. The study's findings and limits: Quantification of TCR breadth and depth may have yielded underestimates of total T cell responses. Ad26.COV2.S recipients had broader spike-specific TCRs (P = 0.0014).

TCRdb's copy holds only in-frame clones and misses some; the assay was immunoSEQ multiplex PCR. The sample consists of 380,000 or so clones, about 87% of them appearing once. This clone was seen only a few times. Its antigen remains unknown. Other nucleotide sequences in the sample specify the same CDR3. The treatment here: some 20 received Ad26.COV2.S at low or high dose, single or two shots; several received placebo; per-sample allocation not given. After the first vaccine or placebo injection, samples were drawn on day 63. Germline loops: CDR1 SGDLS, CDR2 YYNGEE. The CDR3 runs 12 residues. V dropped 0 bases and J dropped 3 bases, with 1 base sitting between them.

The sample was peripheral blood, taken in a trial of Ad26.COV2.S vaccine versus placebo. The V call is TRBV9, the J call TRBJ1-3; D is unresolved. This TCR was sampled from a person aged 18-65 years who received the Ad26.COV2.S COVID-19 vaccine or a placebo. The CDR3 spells CASSVGGNTIYF. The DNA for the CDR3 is TGTGCCAGCAGCGTAGGTGGAAACACCATATATTTT. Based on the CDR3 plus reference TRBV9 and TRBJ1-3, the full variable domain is DSGVTQTPKHLITATGQRVTLRCSPRSGDLSVYWYQQSLDQGLQFLIQYYNGEERAKGNILERFSAQQFPDLHSELNLSSLELGDSALYFCASSVGGNTIYFGEGSWLTVV.